Given below is one T cell receptor beta chain in context. The data belong to a study of cytomegalovirus exposure and HLA in healthy donors. Primers for the PCR totalled 60 Vbeta and 13 Jbeta. Sequenced by immunoSEQ multiplex PCR; TCRdb stores in-frame clones only, minus some. The table lists tens of thousands of clones, around 70% of them singletons. The CDR3 runs 15 residues. V was cut by 1 base and J by 8 bases, with 14 bases left in between. Germline V gene lookup returns CDR1 KGHSH and CDR2 LQKENI. This sequence originates from a woman aged 55-75 years in good health and CMV-seropositive. Sequencing used PBMCs. The chain uses TRBV18 and TRBJ1-4; no reliable D call. CDR3 sequence: CASSPRSAFGEKLFF. The CDR3 nucleotides are TGTGCCAGCTCACCACGGTCTGCGTTCGGGGAAAAACTGTTTTTT. Complete variable domain (other parts from reference TRBV18 and TRBJ1-4): NAGVMQNPRHLVRRRGQEARLRCSPMKGHSHVYWYRQLPEEGLKFMVYLQKENIIDESGMPKERFSAEFPKEGPSILRIQQVVRGDSAAYFCASSPRSAFGEKLFFGSGTQLSVL.